This TCR beta chain was profiled in a study of blood T cells in healthy people across ages. Germline CDR1 reads MNHEY; CDR2 reads SMNVEV (reference sequence). The length of the CDR3 is 15 residues. V lost 5 bases and J 4 bases, leaving 17 bases between the germline ends. A second PCR of about 7 to 12 cycles used a sample-barcoded 5' primer and a J-beta primer mix. TCRdb called the 5' RACE reads again in MiXCR, with one record for every CDR3 protein. The sample has some 860,000 distinct CDR3 sequences, roughly 56% seen once; the top ten hold roughly 24%. Sequencing was carried out using blood. The receptor was derived from a man aged 40-49 years in good health. The genes are TRBV27 and TRBJ1-2, with D maybe TRBD1 (6 bases). The CDR3 DNA follows: TGTGCCAGCAGTCAGCCAGGGGTGTTCGGCTATGGCTACACCTTC. This codes for CASSQPGVFGYGYTF.